The 9 T cell receptor beta chains reported below all come from one sample, sequenced in a study of cytomegalovirus exposure and HLA in healthy donors. Primers included in the PCR were 60 Vbeta and 13 Jbeta primers. The table came from immunoSEQ multiplex PCR; TCRdb's copy has only in-frame clones and leaves some out. This table has approximately 100,000 clones, around 71% appearing once. The material sequenced was PBMCs. These receptors originate from a boy aged 10-17 years in good health and CMV-seronegative.

V gene TRBV6-1 combines with J gene TRBJ2-7, with no clear D. The CDR3 is 13 residues long. Trimming cost V 3 bases and J 0 bases, with 6 bases left between them. Germline V gives CDR1 MNHNS, CDR2 SASEGT. The CDR3 bases are TGTGCCAGCAGTGACAGTCTCTCCTACGAGCAGTACTTC. Protein product: CASSDSLSYEQYF.

The V and J genes are TRBV5-1 and TRBJ1-2; TRBD1 matches 10 bases. Germline CDR1 is SGHRS and CDR2 is YFSETQ. The CDR3 is made up of 14 amino acids. Trimming cost V 3 bases and J 7 bases; bases outside gene matches: 6. In DNA, the CDR3 is TGCGCCAGCAGCTGGGACAGGGGCCCCCTTGGCTACACCTTC. It yields the protein CASSWDRGPLGYTF.

The rearrangement joins TRBV7-3 to TRBJ2-3; maybe TRBD1 (6 bases). Per the germline V gene, CDR1 is SGHTA and CDR2 is FQGTGA. The CDR3 is made up of 13 amino acids. V was shortened by 7 bases and J by 6 bases, with 14 bases between the two germline ends. CDR3 protein: CASTQGGDDTQYF. CDR3 DNA: TGTGCCAGCACCCAAGGGGGAGACGATACGCAGTATTTT.

This clone was observed a few times. The rearrangement joins TRBV5-4 to TRBJ1-6; possibly TRBD1 for D (5 bases). This CDR3 contains 14 residues. The V end lost 2 bases, the J end lost 5 bases, and 8 bases lay between the germline ends. CDR1 is SGHNT and CDR2 is YYREEE in the germline V gene (reference sequence). The CDR3 spells CASSFEQDNSPLHF. The CDR3 DNA sequence: TGTGCCAGCAGCTTCGAACAGGATAATTCACCCCTCCACTTT.

The genes are TRBV28 and TRBJ1-5; 7 bases fit TRBD1. This CDR3 has 14 amino acids. Germline-derived CDR1 and CDR2 are MDHEN and SYDVKM. V dropped 5 bases and J dropped 7; count of bases not matched to a gene: 8. The CDR3 protein is CASSLDRVDQPQHF. CDR3 bases: TGTGCCAGCAGTCTAGACAGGGTTGACCAGCCCCAGCATTTT.

The chain employs TRBV10-1 and TRBJ2-7, with D possibly matching TRBD1 (5 bases). Germline V gene lookup returns CDR1 WNHNN and CDR2 SYGVQD (reference sequence). V gave up 3 bases and J gave up 4 bases, with 16 bases separating them. CDR3 length: 15 amino acids. The CDR3 nucleotides read TGCGCCAGCAGTGAAGGGGCCTGGCCCCCTTACGAGCAGTACTTC. Translating gives CASSEGAWPPYEQYF.

The rearrangement links TRBV13 to TRBJ2-1; 7 nucleotides line up with TRBD2. Losses at the gene ends were 4 bases for V and 10 bases for J; bases not matched to a gene: 16. This CDR3 has 16 residues. Germline values: CDR1 PRHDT, CDR2 FYEKMQ (reference sequence). The CDR3 DNA is TGTGCCAGCAGCTCAACTGACAACCATCGGGGGGAGGAGCAGTTCTTC. Protein: CASSSTDNHRGEEQFF.

The chain combines TRBV7-3 with TRBJ1-5; D remains ambiguous. This CDR3 has 12 residues. The germline V gene encodes CDR1 SGHTA and CDR2 FQGTGA. V lost 5 bases to trimming and J lost 7 bases, with 9 bases between them. The CDR3 sequence: CASSTMEQPQHF. CDR3 bases: TGTGCCAGCAGCACTATGGAGCAGCCCCAGCATTTT.

As for this clone: One end of the junction fails to match germline, which may point to a read error. At the DNA level, this CDR3 is encoded by other sequences in the same sample as well. The V call is TRBV4-1, the J call TRBJ1-2; TRBD1 aligns across 7 bases. The CDR3 runs to 16 residues. Germline loops: CDR1 MGHRA, CDR2 YSYEKL. CDR3 protein: CASSQDRGGRVDGYTF. CDR3 sequence (DNA): TGCGCCAGCAGCCAAGATCGAGGGGGCCGGGTAGATGGCTACACCTTT.